This is a list of T cell receptor beta chains from one sample in a study of T cells in localized non-small cell lung cancer. The data were produced by immunoSEQ multiplex PCR, yet TCRdb's version contains in-frame clones alone and is incomplete. Of about 29,000 clones in the sample, 89% were seen once. Specimen: peripheral blood, collected before any cancer treatment. The receptors stem from a woman aged 35-75 years with stage I lung adenocarcinoma. The CDR3 runs from the conserved cysteine through the conserved F or W. The order of the fields is V gene, D gene, clone size, J gene, CDR3 DNA, CDR3 protein. D genes are given only for firm matches. Clone size appears in some rows only: once, few, many, or a class for an expanded clone.

TRBV28	TRBD2	NA	TRBJ2-3	TGTGCCTCAGTAGGGGGACTAGCGGTGAAAGATACGCAGTATTTT	CASVGGLAVKDTQYF
TRBV5-6	TRBD1	NA	TRBJ1-4	TGTGCCAGCAGCTTGTACAGGGGGACCGAAAAACTGTTTTTT	CASSLYRGTEKLFF
TRBV18	TRBD1	NA	TRBJ2-3	TGTGCCAGCTCATGGGGACAGGGGGCAACTAGCACAGATACGCAGTATTTT	CASSWGQGATSTDTQYF
TRBV11-2	TRBD1	once	TRBJ1-1	TGTGCCAGCAGCCCACCTGGGACAGTAAACACTGAAGCTTTCTTT	CASSPPGTVNTEAFF
TRBV2	TRBD2	once	TRBJ2-7	TGTGCCAGCCAGCGGGAGGCTTACTACGAGCAGTACTTC	CASQREAYYEQYF
TRBV7-9	NA	NA	TRBJ2-1	TGTGCCAGCAGCTTAAGAGGGGAGTACTACAATGAGCAGTTCTTC	CASSLRGEYYNEQFF
TRBV19	TRBD1	NA	TRBJ1-6	TGTGCCAGTAGTACGGGACAGGGAAGTTCACCCCTCCACTTT	CASSTGQGSSPLHF
TRBV18	TRBD1	once	TRBJ2-7	TGTGCCAGCTCACCACGAGGACAGGTCTCCTACGAGCAGTACTTC	CASSPRGQVSYEQYF
TRBV29-1	NA	NA	TRBJ2-5	TGCAGCGTTAGTTTACGGGGTCGGACGGAGACCCAGTACTTC	CSVSLRGRTETQYF
TRBV4-3	TRBD1	few	TRBJ1-6	TGCGCCAGCAGCCAAGATCGAGGACAGGCATATTCACCCCTCCACTTT	CASSQDRGQAYSPLHF
TRBV4-1	NA	NA	TRBJ1-2	TGCGCCAGCAGGACGACAGGAGGCTACACCTTC	CASRTTGGYTF
TRBV2	TRBD2	once	TRBJ2-2	TGTGCCAGCAGGGACCCTAGCGGGGGCCACCGGGGGGAGCTGTTTTTT	CASRDPSGGHRGELFF
TRBV7-8	TRBD2	NA	TRBJ2-1	TGTGCCAGCAGCCCGACGGGCAGTAGCGGGAGTTTGGGTATGGGCAAGCAGTTCTTC	CASSPTGSSGSLGMGKQFF
TRBV18	TRBD1	NA	TRBJ2-2	TGTGCCAGCTCACCCCGACAGGGTGGCACCGGGGAGCTGTTTTTT	CASSPRQGGTGELFF
TRBV18	NA	once	TRBJ1-1	TGTGCCAGCTCAAGAGGGCAGGACACTGAAGCTTTCTTT	CASSRGQDTEAFF
TRBV27	NA	NA	TRBJ1-3	TGTGCCAGCAGACAGGGCGGAGGAAACACCATATATTTT	CASRQGGGNTIYF
TRBV4-1	TRBD1	NA	TRBJ1-2	TGCGCCAGCAGCCCGGGGACAGTCTATGGCTACACCTTC	CASSPGTVYGYTF
TRBV28	NA	NA	TRBJ2-7	TGTGCCAGCAGCACATGGGGCTACGAGCAGTACTTC	CASSTWGYEQYF
TRBV19	NA	NA	TRBJ1-2	TGTGCCAGTGGACCCCCGGGGGGCTACACCTTC	CASGPPGGYTF
TRBV30	NA	NA	TRBJ2-3	TGTGCCTGGAGGCCCCCGGGGGGCACAGATACGCAGTATTTT	CAWRPPGGTDTQYF
TRBV5-4	NA	NA	TRBJ1-3	TGTGCCAGCAGCTTACAGGGATCTGGAAACACCATATATTTT	CASSLQGSGNTIYF
TRBV20-1	NA	NA	TRBJ1-2	TGCAGTGCGGCCGGGGAGAATGGCTACACCTTC	CSAAGENGYTF
TRBV18	NA	NA	TRBJ1-2	TGTGCCAGCTCACCGGTGGATTCGGACTATGGCTACACCTTC	CASSPVDSDYGYTF
TRBV4-1	TRBD1	few	TRBJ2-3	TGCGCCAGCAGCGAACAGGGGAGCACAGATACGCAGTATTTT	CASSEQGSTDTQYF
TRBV7-2	NA	NA	TRBJ2-7	TGTGCCAGCAGCTTAGGGCCTTACTACGAGCAGTACTTC	CASSLGPYYEQYF
TRBV9	TRBD1	NA	TRBJ2-7	TGTGCCAGCAGCGTAGATGGGACAGGGATTTACGAGCAGTACTTC	CASSVDGTGIYEQYF
TRBV5-8	NA	NA	TRBJ1-5	TGTGCCAGCAGCTTGAATTGGGATTATAGCAATCAGCCCCAGCATTTT	CASSLNWDYSNQPQHF
TRBV9	NA	NA	TRBJ2-5	TGTGCCAGCAGCGCTAGTGCCTCCGGGACCCAAGAGACCCAGTACTTC	CASSASASGTQETQYF
TRBV4-1	NA	NA	TRBJ1-1	TGCGCCAGCAGCCAGTCGCCAGGGAACACTGAAGCTTTCTTT	CASSQSPGNTEAFF
TRBV28	NA	NA	TRBJ1-5	TGTGCCAGCAGTTTCTCACGGGGGGTACAGCAGCCCCAGCATTTT	CASSFSRGVQQPQHF
TRBV5-6	NA	few	TRBJ2-5	TGTGCCAGCAGCTTGGAGCAGGCCACCAGGTCCCAGTACTTC	CASSLEQATRSQYF
TRBV9	NA	few	TRBJ2-7	TGTGCCAGCAGCGTCGGTTCAGATCCGAGCTCCTACGAGCAGTACTTC	CASSVGSDPSSYEQYF
TRBV2	NA	NA	TRBJ2-1	TGTGCCAGCAGTCATCGACTCGATTTGATCCAGTTCTTC	CASSHRLDLIQFF
TRBV7-2	NA	NA	TRBJ2-5	TGTGCCAGCAGCTTAGGATTAGGGGGGGGGCTAGAGACCCAGTACTTC	CASSLGLGGGLETQYF
TRBV18	NA	NA	TRBJ1-1	TGTGCCAGCTCATCCGCGGGACACGAGAACACTGAAGCTTTCTTT	CASSSAGHENTEAFF
TRBV19	NA	NA	TRBJ1-3	TGTGCCAGTAGCCGACCCGACGGCTCTGGAAACACCATATATTTT	CASSRPDGSGNTIYF